A single T cell receptor beta chain is shown here with its context. There is no known antigen for this receptor. No much larger clone exists at a distance of one base, and base qualities are not known. V loses 5 bases of germline sequence and J loses 4 bases, and the interval between the two ends is 5 bases. Reading the germline V gene (reference sequence) gives CDR1 SEHNR and CDR2 FQNEAQ. Including cysteine and phenylalanine, the CDR3 has 11 amino acids. CDR3 DNA only is kept here, 33 bases in frame from base 1. The sample comes from a study of T cell responses to AZD1222 COVID-19 vaccine (dated by TCRdb to about 2021). Broadly, across the study: Because spike-specific TCR depth and breadth did not differ between the two schedules, AZD1222 recipients who got a second dose at roughly 4 weeks were pooled with those who got a second dose at roughly 12 weeks. TCR sequencing covered roughly 230 trial participants: 200 to 220 given two doses of AZD1222 and around 25 given two doses of MenACWY control vaccine. Enrollment into the trials was organized by age into subgroups of 18-55, 56-69 and 70-plus years, and those subgroups contained about 150, 27 and 61 TCR-sequenced participants, respectively.

Sample time point, as interpreted from the label and publication: baseline before first vaccination. Vaccinee samples were obtained from the UK trials COV001 and COV002, which included a single-blind randomized controlled phase 2/3 trial of AZD1222 (ChAdOx1 nCoV-19) in healthy adults. For TCRbeta chain sequencing, PBMC samples were collected from trial participants at day 0 and at day 28 after the second dose. The CDR3 regions of human TCRbeta chains were analyzed by immunosequencing. Per the original workflow: Repertoire TCRs were matched against a reference library of SARS-CoV-2-specific TCRs generated with the MIRA antigen-specificity platform. Breadth was defined as the fraction of unique TCRs that were SARS-CoV-2-associated, and depth was defined as the fraction of total T cells that were SARS-CoV-2-associated. Using the MIRA data, each spike-specific TCR was mapped to the spike region that the TCR reacts to and placed in a CD4 or CD8 class. Log10-transformed breadth and depth values were compared by one-way ANOVA with Sidak's multiple comparisons tests. The table was pulled from immuneACCESS by TCRdb, which kept in-frame rearrangements only. Such tables lose some clones; where checked, under half of the loss comes from unresolved V genes, and the rest has no known cause. The V and J calls and the clone size are those of that table, but D and trimming were determined from the DNA. Counted in this sample were about 160,000 clones; roughly nine tenths of them appeared once. About 6.9% of the sample goes to the ten largest clones.

General conclusions and limits of the study: Participants were mostly white British, with more females than males. The authors suggested clonal diversity may have been underestimated. Spike-specific TCR breadth and depth rose significantly after two AZD1222 doses compared with day 0 and with MenACWY recipients. Nearly half of unique spike-specific TCRs reportedly recognized epitopes outside regions mutated in the B.1.351 and B.1.1.7 variants. The vaccine-associated CD4 TCRs covered the entire spike protein, and the dominant responses fell in regions 160-218 and 743-854. No day 14 peak-response samples were available, so repertoires were characterized only after the peak T cell response. Only five to seven AZD1222 recipients were SARS-CoV-2 seropositive at baseline, limiting conclusions about previously exposed vaccinees. In the small 56-69-year group, the increase in depth fell short of significance, most likely because of low power.

Sample: peripheral blood, taken on day 0 of AZD1222 vaccination. The TCR originated in an adult in good health. The rearranged segments are TRBV7-9 and TRBJ2-5; a confident D gene designation cannot be given. The CDR3 protein is CASSPVETQYF. The nucleotides read TGTGCCAGCAGCCCAGTAGAGACCCAGTACTTC.